This note documents a single T cell receptor beta chain sequence. The antigen is not known. This specimen belongs to a study of T cell responses to AZD1222 COVID-19 vaccine. Libraries were prepared by immunoSEQ multiplex PCR; TCRdb keeps only in-frame clonotypes and omits some of them. The sample records some 97,000 clones, roughly 89% being singletons. Germline V gene sequence: CDR1 ENHRY, CDR2 SYGVKD. The CDR3 extends over 13 amino acids. Trimming left V 5 bases short and J 2 bases short, with 10 bases between. General study results and limits: Vaccine-associated CD4 TCRs ranged over spike, dominating at 160-218 and 743-854.

The chain links TRBV10-3 to TRBJ2-7; D is tentatively TRBD1 or TRBD2 (5 bases each). Sequencing used peripheral blood, obtained on day 0 of AZD1222 vaccination. The source is an adult in good health. CDR3: CAISQGPTYEQYF. The DNA for the CDR3 is TGTGCCATCAGTCAGGGACCCACCTACGAGCAGTACTTC.